This TCR beta chain is drawn from a study of shared clonotypes between healthy human individuals. Points from the study as a whole: Despite large depth, sorted-subset datasets appeared incompletely sequenced. With few donors, the genetic and exposure-history diversity represented was limited.

Deep level was the assay's run setting. As processed by the authors: Filtering of immunoSEQ junctional sequences could not match full-length read filtering. The data were produced by immunoSEQ multiplex PCR, yet TCRdb's version contains in-frame clones alone and is incomplete. The DNA gave D and trimming, while V, J and clone size come from that table. The sample contains roughly 1,600,000 clones, roughly 98.5% of which appear only once. Germline CDR1 and CDR2: SGHDT and YYEEEE. J gave up 1 base and V 3 bases, and 3 bases lay outside the gene matches. CDR3 length equals 16 residues. About this clone itself: What it binds is not known.

This rearrangement joins TRBV5-6 to TRBJ1-4, with 10 positions matching TRBD1. Sequenced sample: naive CD4+ T cells sorted from blood. Subset indicated: CD45RA+ positively selected. This sequence was found in a young man in good health. CDR3 DNA sequence: TGTGCCAGCAGCTCGGGACAGGGGCGAACTAATGAAAAACTGTTTTTT. It is translated as CASSSGQGRTNEKLFF.